Included here is one T cell receptor beta chain sequence, with context. Its antigen is currently unknown. This entry belongs to a study of shared clonotypes between healthy human individuals. Points from the study as a whole: Shared across a few donors were around 5% of the naive CD4 clonotypes. The expectation was that sequencing depth would affect clonotype sharing among donors.

Replicate PCRs for sorted subsets used approximately 190 ng DNA; this equaled some 30,000 T cell genomes. TCRdb's table, derived via immunoSEQ multiplex PCR, lists solely in-frame clones and lacks some. The table lists over 2 million clones, roughly 94% of them singletons. None of the donors, who were healthy HIV-negative adults, had recently had acute infections or vaccinations. Germline V CDR1 and CDR2: SGHRS, YFSETQ. There are 14 residues in the CDR3. The V end was cut by 4 bases, the J end by 0 bases, with 8 bases between. V usage is TRBV5-1 and J usage is TRBJ2-1; D is uncertain. This sequence was found in a man in his late teens or twenties in good health. The specimen sequenced was naive CD4+ T cells sorted from blood. Specified subset: CD45RA+ positively selected. The CDR3 DNA reads as TGCGCCAGCAGCCCCCTGGGCTCCTACAATGAGCAGTTCTTC. Protein product: CASSPLGSYNEQFF. Using reference TRBV5-1 and TRBJ2-1 for the parts outside the CDR3, the full variable domain is KAGVTQTPRYLIKTRGQQVTLSCSPISGHRSVSWYQQTPGQGLQFLFEYFSETQRNKGNFPGRFSGRQFSNSRSEMNVSTLELGDSALYLCASSPLGSYNEQFFGPGTRLTVL.